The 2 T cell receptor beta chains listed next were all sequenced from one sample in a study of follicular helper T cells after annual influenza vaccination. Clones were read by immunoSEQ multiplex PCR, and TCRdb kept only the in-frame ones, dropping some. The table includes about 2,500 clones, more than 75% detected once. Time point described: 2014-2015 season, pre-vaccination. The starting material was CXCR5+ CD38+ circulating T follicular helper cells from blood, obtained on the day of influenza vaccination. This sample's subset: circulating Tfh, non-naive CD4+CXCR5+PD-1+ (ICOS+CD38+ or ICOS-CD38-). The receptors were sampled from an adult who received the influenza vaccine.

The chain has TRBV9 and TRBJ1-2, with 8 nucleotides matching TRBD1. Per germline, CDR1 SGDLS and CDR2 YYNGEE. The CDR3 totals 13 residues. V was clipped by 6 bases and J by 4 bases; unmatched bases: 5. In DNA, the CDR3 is TGTGCCAGCACCGCAGGGGGCACCTATGGCTACACCTTC. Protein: CASTAGGTYGYTF.

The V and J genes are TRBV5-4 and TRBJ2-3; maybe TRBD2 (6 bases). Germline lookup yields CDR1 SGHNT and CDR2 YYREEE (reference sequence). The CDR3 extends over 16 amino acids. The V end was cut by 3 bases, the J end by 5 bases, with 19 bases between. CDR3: CASSSSGAGTGDTQYF. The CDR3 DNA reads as TGTGCCAGCAGCTCCTCCGGGGCGGGGACTGGAGATACGCAGTATTTT.